Listed here is a single TCR beta chain. The antigen this receptor binds is unknown. No much larger clone exists at a distance of one base, and base qualities are not known. Library method: the immunoSEQ multiplex PCR assay. The immuneACCESS repertoire file appears here via TCRdb, limited to in-frame rearrangements. These files lack a portion of the clones; in checked studies, under half of the deficit traces to unresolved V genes, and the cause of the others is not known. The sample profile shows under 150,000 clones; more than 75% of them were found once. 2% to 2.5% of the sample belongs to the ten largest clones. The sample originates from a study of control samples from healthy donors and cancer patients (dated by TCRdb to 2020 to 2021). The sequencing input was blood. This clonotype originated in a woman aged 70 to 79 in good health.

CDR3 protein: CASSLLSGNTIYF. The sequenced DNA is TGTGCCAGCAGCCTCCTCTCTGGAAACACCATATATTTT. Recombination joined TRBV3-1 (or the pseudogene TRBV3-2) with TRBJ1-3; no D gene can be assigned with confidence. From the cysteine through the phenylalanine, the CDR3 covers 13 amino acids. The retained sequence is limited to the CDR3, 39 bases, with the frame set at the first base. Between the V and J ends, shortened by 4 bases and 0 bases respectively, the junction contains 4 bases. In the germline V gene (reference sequence), CDR1 corresponds to LGHDT and CDR2 to YNNKEL.